This TCR beta chain came from a study of T cell repertoires in cytomegalovirus infection. Study information: Indications came from public TCR beta signatures; they pointed to CMV infection and to a matching HLA type. Findings of the study overall: HLA-C-restricted TCR beta clonotypes specific for CMV led the ex vivo response. Totalled public TCR beta family frequency picked out people who carried CMV plus the relevant HLA.

This clonotype was counted between two and nine times. Its target is not known. TCRdb processed the reads anew with MiXCR; each CDR3 protein has one entry. The profile shows around 78,000 distinct CDR3 sequences, approximately 24% of them singletons. Germline loops: CDR1 SGHNT, CDR2 YENEEA. The CDR3 runs 15 residues. The V end lost 5 bases, the J end lost 0 bases, and 14 bases lay between the germline ends. This specimen was CD8+ T cells from cultured PBMCs, taken from culture after CMV antigen stimulation. The rearrangement uses TRBV11-3 and TRBJ2-7; possibly TRBD1 for D (6 bases). The TCR comes from a human donor in good health (CMV status not recorded). Some clones in this sample may be carry-over from other donors' samples. This CDR3 is CASSATGRTSYEQYF. The DNA of the CDR3 is TGTGCCAGCAGCGCGACAGGACGGACCTCCTACGAGCAGTACTTC.